This T cell receptor beta chain came from a study of shared clonotypes between healthy human individuals. Study-wide context: Each donor's CD8 memory used one plate, CD8 naive two, each CD4 subset three. General study points: Compared with memory subsets, naive subsets generally had larger estimated richness.

In the original processing: In the immunoSEQ data, sequences were junction-only and lacked quality scores, so filtering differed. Libraries were prepared by immunoSEQ multiplex PCR; TCRdb keeps only in-frame clonotypes and omits some of them. D and trimming come from the DNA, and the V and J calls and clone size come from that table. The sample carries 1.5 million to 2.5 million clones, about 95% recorded once. Comments on this clone: Antigen specificity is unknown. This sample also contains other DNA sequences that code for the same CDR3.

Positive CCR7 selection of CD45RO-negative cells yielded the naive CD8 cells, and terminally differentiated effector memory CD45RA+ cells were excluded. The V gene's germline CDR1 is MNHEY and CDR2 SMNVEV (reference sequence). The CDR3 consists of 13 residues. Trimming left V 2 bases short and J 3 bases short, with 5 bases between. The sequencing input was naive CD8+ T cells sorted from blood. The TCR sequence derives from a man between 18 and 29 years old in good health. This chain links TRBV27 with TRBJ1-5; D is undetermined. CDR3 region: CASSLADNQPQHF. The CDR3 nucleotides read TGTGCCAGCAGTTTAGCAGACAATCAGCCCCAGCATTTT.